Listed below are T cell receptor beta chains from one sample, sequenced in a study of T-cell reconstitution after alpha-beta-depleted transplantation in children. One entry per CDR3 protein, called by TCRdb with MiXCR from the PCR reads. The repertoire holds about 410,000 distinct CDR3 sequences, with around 21% as singletons. The sample in question was PBMCs from the stem cell graft donor, obtained from the stem cell graft. The receptors originated from a human donor who donated a stem cell graft to a child with acute myeloid leukemia. CDR3s include the opening cysteine and the closing phenylalanine or tryptophan. D genes are given only for firm matches. Expanded clones are given a class, and other clones once, few, many or no size at all.

DNA: TGCGCCAGCAGCCAACATCAGGGCTACGAGCAGTACTTC; CDR3: CASSQHQGYEQYF; J: TRBJ2-7; V: TRBV4-1; size: few; D: .
DNA: TGTGCCAGCAGTCAAATCCGGGCCACCTATCTCGGGGAGCTGTTTTTT; CDR3: CASSQIRATYLGELFF; J: TRBJ2-2; V: TRBV28; size: .; D: .
DNA: TGCAGTGCTAGTTTTGCCGGGAGTAGTTCCTACAATGAGCAGTTCTTC; CDR3: CSASFAGSSSYNEQFF; J: TRBJ2-1; V: TRBV20-1; size: .; D: .
DNA: TGTGCCAGCAGCCCTCGACTAGCGGGAGGTGGGGATACGCAGTATTTT; CDR3: CASSPRLAGGGDTQYF; J: TRBJ2-3; V: TRBV3-1; size: .; D: TRBD2
DNA: TGCGCCAGCAGCTTGGCCCGGCAACTGGGTAACACTGAAGCTTTCTTT; CDR3: CASSLARQLGNTEAFF; J: TRBJ1-1; V: TRBV5-1; size: .; D: .
DNA: TGCGCCAGCAGCTCGGACGGCGAGCAGTTCTTC; CDR3: CASSSDGEQFF; J: TRBJ2-1; V: TRBV5-1; size: many; D: .
DNA: TGCAGTGCTAGAGGGGGGCCGGGACTAGCGGGGGGCAATGAGCAGTTCTTC; CDR3: CSARGGPGLAGGNEQFF; J: TRBJ2-1; V: TRBV20-1; size: once; D: TRBD2
DNA: TGCGCCAGCAGCCAAGGTCCCCACTACGAGCAGTACTTC; CDR3: CASSQGPHYEQYF; J: TRBJ2-7; V: TRBV4-1; size: few; D: .
DNA: TGTGCCAGCAGTCTCGTTCGTTCCCCGGGGCTCGCGAACACTGAAGCTTTCTTT; CDR3: CASSLVRSPGLANTEAFF; J: TRBJ1-1; V: TRBV28; size: .; D: .
DNA: TGTGCCAGCTCACGGGGGGCGCTAACCTACGAGCAGTACTTC; CDR3: CASSRGALTYEQYF; J: TRBJ2-7; V: TRBV18; size: .; D: .
DNA: TGTGCCAGCAGTGAATTACGGGGATACACTGAAGCTTTCTTT; CDR3: CASSELRGYTEAFF; J: TRBJ1-1; V: TRBV6-1; size: .; D: .
DNA: TGCGCCAGCAGCCACGGGGGACTAGCGGCGTCCTACGAGCAGTACTTC; CDR3: CASSHGGLAASYEQYF; J: TRBJ2-7; V: TRBV4-1; size: few; D: TRBD2
DNA: TGTGCCATCAGTGCCGGGGCAACCGAGCAGTTCTTC; CDR3: CAISAGATEQFF; J: TRBJ2-1; V: TRBV10-3; size: many; D: .
DNA: TGTGCCAGCTATCCCGGGACAGGGGTTTCGCAGTTCTTC; CDR3: CASYPGTGVSQFF; J: TRBJ2-1; V: TRBV12-3/TRBV12-4; size: .; D: TRBD1
DNA: TGTGCCAGCAGTTCGCCGGGCCCTCTCTGGGAAAAACTGTTTTTT; CDR3: CASSSPGPLWEKLFF; J: TRBJ1-4; V: TRBV12-3/TRBV12-4; size: few; D: .
DNA: TGTGCCAGCAGCTTAAATAAACAGGGGAGGAATGAGCAGTTCTTC; CDR3: CASSLNKQGRNEQFF; J: TRBJ2-1; V: TRBV11-2; size: few; D: .
DNA: TGTGCCAGCAGTTTATCAGGGCTTTTAAACTATGGCTACACCTTC; CDR3: CASSLSGLLNYGYTF; J: TRBJ1-2; V: TRBV28; size: few; D: .
DNA: TGTGCCAGCAGCGAAGGGGGCGTCTACAATGAGCAGTTCTTC; CDR3: CASSEGGVYNEQFF; J: TRBJ2-1; V: TRBV27; size: .; D: TRBD1
DNA: TGCGCCAGCAGCCAATCAATTCAAGAGACCCAGTACTTC; CDR3: CASSQSIQETQYF; J: TRBJ2-5; V: TRBV4-1; size: few; D: .
DNA: TGTGCCACCAGCAGAGACGGTGATCTGACCACCGGGGAGCTGTTTTTT; CDR3: CATSRDGDLTTGELFF; J: TRBJ2-2; V: TRBV15; size: few; D: .
DNA: TGTGCCAGCAACTTAGCGGGAGATACGCAGTATTTT; CDR3: CASNLAGDTQYF; J: TRBJ2-3; V: TRBV7-9; size: .; D: TRBD2